The 24 T cell receptor beta chains below come from one sample, sequenced in a study of T-cell reconstitution after alpha-beta-depleted transplantation in children. Unique molecular identifiers were incorporated into the prepared TCRbeta library. TCRdb re-derived calls from the PCR reads in MiXCR, one entry per CDR3 protein. The data show about 400,000 distinct CDR3 sequences, more than 10% seen once. Sequenced material: PBMCs, taken from the stem cell graft. The receptors come from a human donor who donated a stem cell graft to a child with Fanconi anemia.

The chain combines TRBV7-2 with TRBJ1-5, with D unclear. This CDR3 is 16 amino acids long. V dropped 5 bases and J dropped 1 base, with 15 bases sitting between them. Germline V gene lookup returns CDR1 SGHTA and CDR2 FQGNSA. Here the CDR3 DNA reads TGTGCCAGCAGCCCGAGGGAGATTTCGAGCAATCAGCCCCAGCATTTT. Its translation: CASSPREISSNQPQHF.

This chain joins TRBV3-1 and TRBJ1-2, with a possible D match to TRBD1 (5 bases). Trimming removed 0 bases at V and 5 bases at J, with 13 bases between. The V gene's germline CDR1 is LGHDT and CDR2 YNNKEL (reference sequence). This CDR3 is 15 amino acids long. The CDR3 loop is CASSQDFGRVYGYTF. CDR3 DNA sequence: TGTGCCAGCAGCCAAGATTTCGGCAGGGTATATGGCTACACCTTC.

This clonotype has at least ten counts. A junction boundary mismatches the germline segment, possibly from a read error. The genes are TRBV29-1 and TRBJ1-3; 9 nucleotides match TRBD1. The CDR3 covers 15 residues. CDR1 is SQVTM, CDR2 ANQGSEA, per germline. The CDR3 region has the DNA TGCAGCGTCGAAGCCCGGGACAGGGCTGGAAACACCATATATTTT. This gives the protein CSVEARDRAGNTIYF.

This clonotype was picked up many times. V and J are TRBV11-2 and TRBJ2-7, with D uncertain. The germline gives CDR1 SGHAT, CDR2 FQNNGV. Between the trimmed V and J ends, which lost 3 bases and 7 bases, there was a span of 19 bases. This CDR3 is built from 15 residues. The chain's CDR3 is CASSLAITGIGEQYF. In DNA form, the CDR3 reads TGTGCCAGCAGCTTGGCCATAACCGGAATTGGTGAGCAGTACTTC. Full variable domain (remainder filled in from reference TRBV11-2 and TRBJ2-7): EAGVAQSPRYKIIEKRQSVAFWCNPISGHATLYWYQQILGQGPKLLIQFQNNGVVDDSQLPKDRFSAERLKGVDSTLKIQPAKLEDSAVYLCASSLAITGIGEQYFGPGTRLTVT.

This clonotype was seen a handful of times. The chain recombines TRBV2 with TRBJ2-5; D remains ambiguous. Germline assignment: CDR1 SNHLY and CDR2 FYNNEI. Trimming took off 3 bases at V and 1 base at J, with 6 bases between the two ends. The CDR3 is 13 amino acids. Written as DNA, the CDR3 is TGTGCCAGCAGTGATTGGATCCAAGAGACCCAGTACTTC. This codes for CASSDWIQETQYF.

This clonotype occurred many times. The DNA for the CDR3 is TGCAGCGTTGTGGCAGGGACGAACTATGGCTACACCTTC. This codes for CSVVAGTNYGYTF. The chain joins TRBV29-1 to TRBJ1-2; perhaps TRBD1 as D (5 bases). There are 13 residues in the CDR3. CDR1 is SQVTM, CDR2 ANQGSEA, per germline. The ends were cut back, 4 bases at V and 2 bases at J, with 11 bases in the middle.

The CDR3 loop is CASSPPRSYQETQYF. CDR3 DNA sequence: TGTGCCAGCAGTCCCCCCCGATCGTACCAAGAGACCCAGTACTTC. V and J are TRBV7-6 and TRBJ2-5; no reliable D call. CDR1 SGHVS and CDR2 FNYEAQ come from the germline V gene. V was shortened by 6 bases and J by 0 bases, with 14 bases between the two germline ends. This CDR3 is 15 amino acids long.

This clonotype turned up a few times. The chain combines TRBV29-1 with TRBJ1-2; D perhaps matches TRBD1 (6 bases). The V gene's germline CDR1 is SQVTM and CDR2 ANQGSEA. V was clipped by 2 bases and J by 7 bases, with 11 bases between them. There are 12 residues in the CDR3. CDR3 amino acids: CSVESGAGGYTF. The CDR3 DNA sequence: TGCAGCGTTGAATCAGGGGCCGGTGGCTACACCTTC.

This rearrangement joins TRBV6-2 or TRBV6-3 to TRBJ2-1; no clear D. V was trimmed by 2 bases and J by 4 bases, leaving 6 bases between them. Germline V gene data show CDR1 as MNHEY and CDR2 as SVGEGT. The CDR3 has 13 amino acids. CDR3 sequence: CASSYAEYNEQFF. The DNA of the CDR3 is TGTGCCAGCAGTTACGCAGAATACAATGAGCAGTTCTTC.

The chain links TRBV12-3 or TRBV12-4 to TRBJ1-2, with D maybe TRBD1 (5 bases). The length of the CDR3 is 16 residues. The germline V and J ends were trimmed by 8 bases and 6 bases, with 25 bases remaining between them. In nucleotides, the CDR3 is TGTGCCAGCCGCCTTTGGGAAGCGGGGACGGGGGATGGCTACACCTTC. Translating it yields CASRLWEAGTGDGYTF.

There are a few counts of this clonotype. The chain links TRBV20-1 to TRBJ2-2, with D perhaps TRBD1 (5 bases). The V end was cut by 0 bases, the J end by 3 bases, with 14 bases between. This CDR3 is built from 16 residues. Per the germline V gene, CDR1 is DFQATT and CDR2 is SNEGSKA (reference sequence). The CDR3 is CSARDVTESYTGELFF. As DNA, the CDR3 is TGCAGTGCTAGAGACGTGACAGAAAGCTACACCGGGGAGCTGTTTTTT.

This clonotype was seen more than once but under ten times. The chain employs TRBV7-2 and TRBJ2-1; D perhaps matches TRBD1 (6 bases). This CDR3 is 16 amino acids long. Germline values: CDR1 SGHTA, CDR2 FQGNSA. V dropped 5 bases and J dropped 2 bases, with 16 bases sitting between them. CDR3 in amino acids: CASSPLRGSPYNEQFF. CDR3 DNA sequence: TGTGCCAGCAGCCCCCTCAGGGGCAGCCCCTACAATGAGCAGTTCTTC.

V and J are TRBV19 and TRBJ1-1; no reliable D call. V lost 6 bases and J lost 1, with 9 bases in between. This CDR3 is built from 13 residues. CDR1 and CDR2 from the germline V gene are LNHDA and SQIVND (reference sequence). CDR3: CASRTTGNTEAFF. The CDR3 DNA is TGTGCCAGTAGGACTACGGGGAACACTGAAGCTTTCTTT.

This clonotype has a count of ten or more. The chain links TRBV2 to TRBJ1-5; D remains ambiguous. The ends were cut back, 1 base at V and 6 bases at J, with 7 bases in the middle. There are 13 residues in the CDR3. Looked up from germline, CDR1 is SNHLY and CDR2 is FYNNEI. The DNA for the CDR3 is TGTGCCAGCAGTGAAGGTCGGCTTCAGCCCCAGCATTTT. Amino acid sequence: CASSEGRLQPQHF.

This clonotype was seen at least ten times. The CDR3 here is CASSRTWDQTYEQYF. Here the CDR3 DNA reads TGTGCCAGCAGCCGTACGTGGGACCAGACCTACGAGCAGTACTTC. The chain employs TRBV9 and TRBJ2-7; possibly TRBD1 or TRBD2 for D (5 bases each). The length of the CDR3 is 15 residues. Trimming removed 4 bases from V and 2 bases from J, with 16 bases in between. The germline CDR1 and CDR2 sequences are SGDLS and YYNGEE.

This clonotype was counted many times. The chain combines TRBV6-5 with TRBJ2-1, with 9 bases that match TRBD2. Germline CDR1 is MNHEY and CDR2 is SVGAGI. The CDR3 covers 15 residues. J gave up 9 bases and V 4 bases, and 10 bases lay outside the gene matches. CDR3 sequence (DNA): TGTGCCAGCAGTTTCTTAGCGGGGGCAAGAAGTGAGCAGTTCTTC. Amino acid sequence: CASSFLAGARSEQFF.

In its sample, this clonotype is medium-sized. This sequence joins TRBV3-1 and TRBJ2-1; D uncertain. This CDR3 is 16 amino acids long. With 0 bases removed from V and 0 bases from J, the gap between germline ends came to 9 bases. CDR1 is LGHDT, CDR2 YNNKEL, per germline (reference sequence). Here the CDR3 reads CASSQDTRRSYNEQFF. The CDR3 DNA is TGTGCCAGCAGCCAAGATACCCGTCGCTCCTACAATGAGCAGTTCTTC.

V and J are TRBV5-6 and TRBJ1-2, with TRBD1 identical over 8 bases. Germline CDR1 is SGHDT and CDR2 is YYEEEE. The CDR3 runs to 15 residues. With V trimmed by 4 bases and J by 3 bases, 8 bases remained unmatched. The CDR3, as DNA: TGTGCCAGCAGCCCCGGACAGGGCAGGGACTATGGCTACACCTTC. Its translation is CASSPGQGRDYGYTF.

This clonotype was observed a handful of times. The chain joins TRBV12-3 or TRBV12-4 to TRBJ2-1, with D maybe TRBD2 (6 bases). CDR3 length: 15 residues. Deletions cut 4 bases from V and 2 bases from J, with 12 bases between. CDR3 coding DNA: TGTGCCAGCAGTTGGGGCGGGGTGGCCTACAATGAGCAGTTCTTC. It yields the protein CASSWGGVAYNEQFF.

This chain joins TRBV7-9 and TRBJ1-5; D might be TRBD1 (6 bases). Germline V gene lookup returns CDR1 SEHNR and CDR2 FQNEAQ (reference sequence). CDR3 length equals 15 residues. V was clipped by 1 base and J by 0 bases, with 7 bases between them. The CDR3 spells CASSLEGGSNQPQHF. Written as DNA, the CDR3 is TGTGCCAGCAGCTTAGAGGGGGGTAGCAATCAGCCCCAGCATTTT.

In its sample, this clonotype was seen a few times. This chain links TRBV20-1 with TRBJ1-2; the D gene is possibly TRBD1 (5 bases). The CDR3 sequence is 13 residues long. V was clipped by 0 bases and J by 3 bases, with 8 bases between them. The germline CDR1 and CDR2 sequences are DFQATT and SNEGSKA (reference sequence). The CDR3 loop reads CSARDYRHYGYTF. CDR3 nucleotides: TGCAGTGCTAGAGATTACAGGCACTATGGCTACACCTTC.

V is TRBV7-9 and J is TRBJ2-1, with 9 bases that match TRBD1. The junction had 9 bases not matched to a gene; V was cut back by 5 bases and J by 4 bases. The CDR3 is made up of 16 amino acids. Germline CDR1 is SEHNR and CDR2 is FQNEAQ (reference sequence). CDR3 sequence: CASSPRTGARYNEQFF. For the CDR3, the DNA is TGTGCCAGCAGCCCGAGGACAGGGGCAAGGTACAATGAGCAGTTCTTC. Using reference TRBV7-9 and TRBJ2-1 for the parts outside the CDR3, the full variable domain is DTGVSQNPRHKITKRGQNVTFRCDPISEHNRLYWYRQTLGQGPEFLTYFQNEAQLEKSRLLSDRFSAERPKGSFSTLEIQRTEQGDSAMYLCASSPRTGARYNEQFFGPGTRLTVL.

This clonotype appeared many times. The chain couples TRBV5-5 to TRBJ2-2; the D gene is possibly TRBD1 (5 bases). From germline, CDR1 is SGHKS and CDR2 YYEKEE (reference sequence). The CDR3 is made up of 13 amino acids. V was cut by 1 base and J by 6 bases, with 7 bases left in between. The CDR3 is CASSLWGPGELFF. The CDR3, as DNA: TGTGCCAGCAGCTTGTGGGGCCCCGGGGAGCTGTTTTTT.

This clonotype has only a few counts. The chain joins TRBV5-4 to TRBJ2-1; D is possibly TRBD1 (6 bases). V was trimmed by 4 bases and J by 9 bases, leaving 17 bases between them. Looked up from germline, CDR1 is SGHNT and CDR2 is YYREEE (reference sequence). The CDR3 totals 14 residues. Here the CDR3 reads CASSAAGTQLEQFF. Written as DNA, the CDR3 is TGTGCCAGCAGCGCTGCCGGGACACAACTTGAGCAGTTCTTC. Variable domain in full (rest from reference TRBV5-4 and TRBJ2-1): ETGVTQSPTHLIKTRGQQVTLRCSSQSGHNTVSWYQQALGQGPQFIFQYYREEENGRGNFPPRFSGLQFPNYSSELNVNALELDDSALYLCASSAAGTQLEQFFGPGTRLTVL.